The sequence of this TCR beta chain was determined in a study of technical replicates of blood from several donors. Trimming removed 3 bases from V and 1 base from J; junction bases left unmatched: 4. The CDR3 runs to 15 residues. CDR1 MDHEN and CDR2 SYDVKM come from the germline V gene. The data were produced by immunoSEQ multiplex PCR, yet TCRdb's version contains in-frame clones alone and is incomplete. The data contain some 74,000 clones, 95% to 97% of them singletons. Sequences were obtained from T cells isolated from PBMCs. The V and J genes are TRBV28 and TRBJ2-3, with TRBD2 matching over 7 bases. This TCR derives from a human donor in good health. DNA of the CDR3: TGTGCCAGCAGTTTGGATGCGGGAGGCACAGATACGCAGTATTTT. This gives the protein CASSLDAGGTDTQYF.